The T cell receptor (beta chain) described here comes from a study of blood T cell repertoires in COVID-19. Looking at the study overall: The United States, Italy and Spain were the sources of the acute and convalescent COVID-19 samples. Nucleic acid was either cDNA or gDNA, and it came from T cells, B-cell-depleted T cells, or PBMCs.

As originally analysed: How many nucleated cells were present was estimated from reference gene primer amplification. Using immunoSEQ multiplex PCR, the repertoire was profiled, and TCRdb retains in-frame clones only, with some absent. V and J calls and clone size come straight from that table; D and trimming were deduced from the DNA. This table has 160,000 or so clones, roughly 80% appearing once. This CDR3 has 13 amino acids. CDR1 and CDR2 (germline): SEHNR, FQNEAQ (reference sequence). Trimming took 4 bases from V and 1 from J, leaving 7 bases between them. The chain carries TRBV7-9 and TRBJ1-2; D call uncertain. This receptor was taken from a woman older than 75 with acute or convalescent COVID-19. Material: peripheral blood. CDR3 amino acids: CASSSYSNYGYTF. In nucleotides, the CDR3 is TGTGCCAGCAGCTCGTATAGTAACTATGGCTACACCTTC.